The 9 T cell receptor beta chains below come from one sample, sequenced in a study of T cell responses to AZD1222 COVID-19 vaccine (dated by TCRdb to 2020 to 2022). Library construction relied on the immunoSEQ multiplex PCR assay. What TCRdb holds here is the immuneACCESS table cut down to in-frame rearrangements. Part of the clones is not present; checked against another copy, under half of the missing clones reflect an unresolved V gene, and the others are unexplained. For this sample there are 150,000 to 250,000 clones; more than 85% appear just once. The ten largest make up roughly 3.5% of the sample. In light of the paper, this sample's time point label describes: about 28 days (+/-7) after the second vaccine dose. Here the sequenced sample was peripheral blood, taken 28 days after the second AZD1222 dose. Every receptor here comes from an adult who received the AZD1222 COVID-19 vaccine.

The CDR3 bases are TGTGCCAGCAGTATTTTCCAGGGGACCGGGGAGCTGTTTTTT. Protein: CASSIFQGTGELFF. This chain joins TRBV7-9 and TRBJ2-2; tentative D call: TRBD1 (6 bases). Trimming stripped 6 bases from V and 5 bases from J, with 13 bases between. Germline V CDR1 and CDR2: SEHNR, FQNEAQ (reference sequence). The CDR3 length is 14 residues.

This chain connects TRBV20-1 to TRBJ2-7; no firm D call. The ends were cut back, 3 bases at V and 0 bases at J, with 15 bases in the middle. CDR1 is DFQATT and CDR2 is SNEGSKA in the germline V gene (reference sequence). There are 15 residues in the CDR3. Written as DNA, the CDR3 is TGCAGTGCTAGTCCAGCTGGGCGGAACTCCTACGAGCAGTACTTC. Protein product: CSASPAGRNSYEQYF.

The CDR3 nucleotides read TGTGCCAGTAGTACGTCCCGGGACAGGGAGCTTAGCAATCAGCCCCAGCATTTT. It encodes CASSTSRDRELSNQPQHF. J is TRBJ1-5 and V is TRBV19; the match to TRBD1 covers 9 bases. With 4 bases clipped from V and 0 bases from J, the junction kept 10 bases outside the gene matches. CDR1 and CDR2 from the germline V gene are LNHDA and SQIVND (reference sequence). The CDR3 sequence is 18 residues long. The entire variable domain, with the rest obtained from reference TRBV19 and TRBJ1-5, is as follows: DGGITQSPKYLFRKEGQNVTLSCEQNLNHDAMYWYRQDPGQGLRLIYYSQIVNDFQKGDIAEGYSVSREKKESFPLTVTSAQKNPTAFYLCASSTSRDRELSNQPQHFGDGTRLSIL.

CDR3 protein: CSASPRGAASQPQHF. DNA for the CDR3: TGCAGTGCTAGTCCCAGGGGGGCCGCGAGTCAGCCCCAGCATTTT. The rearrangement uses TRBV20-1 and TRBJ1-5; TRBD1 matches 7 bases. The CDR3 loop spans 15 amino acids. From germline, CDR1 is DFQATT and CDR2 SNEGSKA (reference sequence). Trimming at V came to 3 bases and at J to 6 bases, leaving 11 bases not matched to a gene.

The chain has TRBV25-1 and TRBJ2-5; 7 bases are shared with TRBD2. V lost 3 bases and J lost 2; bases outside the gene matches: 9. The CDR3 length is 16 residues. The germline gives CDR1 MGHDK, CDR2 SYGVNS. CDR3 loop: CASSDPPGGKQETQYF. CDR3 bases: TGTGCCAGCAGTGACCCGCCCGGGGGGAAACAAGAGACCCAGTACTTC.

V gene TRBV2 combines with J gene TRBJ2-7, with D perhaps being TRBD1 or TRBD2 (5 bases each). Germline-derived CDR1 and CDR2 are SNHLY and FYNNEI. Trimming took off 7 bases at V and 3 bases at J, with 10 bases between the two ends. The CDR3 runs to 12 residues. CDR3 region: CASKGDVYEQYF. The CDR3 DNA reads as TGTGCCAGCAAAGGGGACGTCTACGAGCAGTACTTC.

The chain links TRBV3-1 (or the pseudogene TRBV3-2) to TRBJ1-1, with D possibly TRBD1 on 6 matching bases. The length of the CDR3 is 13 residues. Germline V gene data show CDR1 as LGHDT and CDR2 as YNNKEL (reference sequence). V was cut by 3 bases and J by 6 bases, with 11 bases left in between. The CDR3 sequence is CASSQSGAAEAFF. The CDR3 coding sequence is TGTGCCAGCAGCCAGTCGGGGGCTGCTGAAGCTTTCTTT.

The gene calls are TRBV7-9 and TRBJ2-3, with D possibly being TRBD1 or TRBD2 (6 bases each). The CDR3 has 16 amino acids. CDR1 SEHNR and CDR2 FQNEAQ come from the germline V gene (reference sequence). The ends were cut back, 0 bases at V and 8 bases at J, with 18 bases in the middle. This chain's CDR3 is CASSLAGGQGKSTQYF. CDR3 DNA sequence: TGTGCCAGCAGCTTAGCAGGGGGGCAGGGGAAAAGTACGCAGTATTTT.

The chain is built from TRBV12-3 or TRBV12-4 and TRBJ2-7; D ambiguous. This CDR3 region has 11 residues. The V and J ends lost 3 bases and 4 bases respectively, with 4 bases between them. Here the CDR3 reads CASSLKYEQYF. CDR3 DNA: TGTGCCAGCAGTTTGAAGTACGAGCAGTACTTC.